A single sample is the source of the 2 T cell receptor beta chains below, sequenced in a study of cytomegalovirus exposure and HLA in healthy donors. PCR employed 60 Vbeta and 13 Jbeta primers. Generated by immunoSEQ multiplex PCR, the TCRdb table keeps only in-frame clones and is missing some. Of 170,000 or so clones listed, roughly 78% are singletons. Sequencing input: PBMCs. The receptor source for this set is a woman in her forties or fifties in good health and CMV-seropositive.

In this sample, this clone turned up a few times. The CDR3 reads CASSLGSAAGELFF. The CDR3 coding sequence is TGTGCCAGCAGTTTAGGGTCCGCGGCCGGGGAGCTGTTTTTT. The chain combines TRBV27 with TRBJ2-2; no definite D call. The germline V gene encodes CDR1 MNHEY and CDR2 SMNVEV (reference sequence). Trimming took off 2 bases at V and 6 bases at J, with 10 bases between the two ends. This CDR3 spans 14 amino acids.

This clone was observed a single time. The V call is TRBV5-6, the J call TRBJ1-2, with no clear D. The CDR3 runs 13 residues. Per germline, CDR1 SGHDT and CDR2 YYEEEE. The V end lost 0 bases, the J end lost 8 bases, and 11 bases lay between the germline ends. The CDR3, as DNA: TGTGCCAGCAGCTTGGCCTGGGAGGAAGGCTACACCTTC. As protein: CASSLAWEEGYTF. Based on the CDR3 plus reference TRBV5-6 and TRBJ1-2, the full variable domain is DAGVTQSPTHLIKTRGQQVTLRCSPKSGHDTVSWYQQALGQGPQFIFQYYEEEERQRGNFPDRFSGHQFPNYSSELNVNALLLGDSALYLCASSLAWEEGYTFGSGTRLTVV.